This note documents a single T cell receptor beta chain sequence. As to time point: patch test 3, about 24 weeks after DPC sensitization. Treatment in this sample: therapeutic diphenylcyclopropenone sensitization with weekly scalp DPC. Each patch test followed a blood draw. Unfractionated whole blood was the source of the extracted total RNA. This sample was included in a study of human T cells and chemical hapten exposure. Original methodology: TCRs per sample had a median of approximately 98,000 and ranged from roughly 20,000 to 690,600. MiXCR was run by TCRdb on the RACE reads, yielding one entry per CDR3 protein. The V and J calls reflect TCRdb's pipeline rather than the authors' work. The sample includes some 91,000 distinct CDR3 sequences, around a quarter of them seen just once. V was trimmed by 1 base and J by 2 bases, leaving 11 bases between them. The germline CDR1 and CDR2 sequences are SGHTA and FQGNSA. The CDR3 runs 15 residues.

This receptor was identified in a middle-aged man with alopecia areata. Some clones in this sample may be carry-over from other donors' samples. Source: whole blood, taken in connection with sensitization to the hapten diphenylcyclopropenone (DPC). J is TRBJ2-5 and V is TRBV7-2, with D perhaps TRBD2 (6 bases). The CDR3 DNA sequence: TGTGCCAGCAGCTTAGTTTGGGGGGTACAAGAGACCCAGTACTTC. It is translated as CASSLVWGVQETQYF.